This T cell receptor (beta chain) was profiled in a study of identical twins. Per germline, CDR1 DFQATT and CDR2 SNEGSKA (reference sequence). This CDR3 comprises 15 residues. V was pared by 5 bases and J by 5 bases, with 18 bases between. TCRdb re-derived calls from the 5' RACE reads in MiXCR, one entry per CDR3 protein. The table shows 400,000 to 650,000 distinct CDR3 sequences, with approximately 22% occurring only once. These data were also filed under a second study, of T cells expressing NK-cell markers.

J is TRBJ2-2 and V is TRBV20-1; D is possibly TRBD2 (7 bases). The receptor was isolated from a young woman in good health. Sequenced: CD4+ T cells sorted from blood. This chain's CDR3 is CSAWSWRGRTGELFF. The CDR3, as DNA: TGCAGTGCTTGGTCGTGGCGGGGGCGGACCGGGGAGCTGTTTTTT.